In this sample, the clone carrying this T cell receptor beta chain turned up a few times. Antigen unknown. A second PCR, run for roughly 7 to 11 cycles, used a sample-barcoded 5' primer plus a J-beta primer mix. Each cDNA molecule was tagged by a template-switch adaptor with 12 random nucleotides. TCRdb independently ran MiXCR on the 5' RACE reads; one entry per CDR3 protein. The repertoire holds over 1,500,000 distinct CDR3 sequences, with approximately 50% as singletons. The data were taken from a study of blood T cells in healthy people across ages. Study findings and constraints: Donors of long life had a larger count of naive CD4+ cells and greater diversity than aged donors.

Healthy individuals of Caucasian origin from Russia, aged about 6 to 95, served as donors. The authors isolated at least 7 million PBMCs per sample. Germline V gene data show CDR1 as DFQATT and CDR2 as SNEGSKA (reference sequence). V lost 5 bases, J lost 3 bases, and 2 bases stayed unmatched. The CDR3 covers 13 residues. The chain uses TRBV20-1 and TRBJ1-5, with 9 nucleotides matching TRBD1. Input material: blood. The source of this sequence is a woman aged 40-49 years in good health. In DNA, the CDR3 is TGCAGTGCTCGGGACAGGGCCAATCAGCCCCAGCATTTT. This translates into CSARDRANQPQHF.